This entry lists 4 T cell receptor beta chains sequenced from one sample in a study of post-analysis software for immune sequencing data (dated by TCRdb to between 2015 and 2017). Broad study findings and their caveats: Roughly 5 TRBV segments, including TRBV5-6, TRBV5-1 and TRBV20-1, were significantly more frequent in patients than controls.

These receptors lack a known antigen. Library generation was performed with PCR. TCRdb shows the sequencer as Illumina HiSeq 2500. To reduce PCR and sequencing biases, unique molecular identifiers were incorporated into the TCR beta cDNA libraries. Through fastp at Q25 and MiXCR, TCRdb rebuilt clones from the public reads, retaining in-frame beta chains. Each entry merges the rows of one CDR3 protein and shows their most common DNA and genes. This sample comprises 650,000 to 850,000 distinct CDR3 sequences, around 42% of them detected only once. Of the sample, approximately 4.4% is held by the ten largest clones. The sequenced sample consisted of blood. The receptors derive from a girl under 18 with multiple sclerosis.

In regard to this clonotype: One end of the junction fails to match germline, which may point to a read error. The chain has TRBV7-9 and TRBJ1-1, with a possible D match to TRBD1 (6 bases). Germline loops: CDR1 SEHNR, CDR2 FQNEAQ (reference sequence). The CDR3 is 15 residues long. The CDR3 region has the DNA TGTGCCAGCAGCTTGACAGGAGTCGGGAACACTGGAGCTTTCTTT. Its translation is CASSLTGVGNTGAFF.

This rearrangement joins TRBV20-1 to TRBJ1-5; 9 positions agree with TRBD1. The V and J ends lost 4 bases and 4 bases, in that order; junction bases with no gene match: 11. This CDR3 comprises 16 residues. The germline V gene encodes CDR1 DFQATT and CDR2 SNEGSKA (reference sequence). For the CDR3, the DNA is TGCAGTGCTAAGACAGGGGGAGACGGGTGGAATCAGCCCCAGCATTTT. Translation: CSAKTGGDGWNQPQHF.

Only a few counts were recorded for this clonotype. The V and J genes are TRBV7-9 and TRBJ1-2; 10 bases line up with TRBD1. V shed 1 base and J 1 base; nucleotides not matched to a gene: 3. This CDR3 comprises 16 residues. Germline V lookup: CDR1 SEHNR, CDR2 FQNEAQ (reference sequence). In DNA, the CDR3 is TGTGCCAGCAGCTTAGAGACAGGGGGCATTAACTATGGCTACACCTTC. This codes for CASSLETGGINYGYTF.

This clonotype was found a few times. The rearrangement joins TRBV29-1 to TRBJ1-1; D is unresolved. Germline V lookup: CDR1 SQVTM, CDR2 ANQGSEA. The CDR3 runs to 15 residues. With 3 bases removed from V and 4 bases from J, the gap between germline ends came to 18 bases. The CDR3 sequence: CSVEPFVPHGTEAFF. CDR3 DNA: TGCAGCGTTGAGCCTTTCGTCCCCCATGGCACTGAAGCTTTCTTT.